These 8 T cell receptor beta chains were all obtained from the same sample, sequenced in a study of cytomegalovirus exposure and HLA in healthy donors. 13 Jbeta primers and 60 Vbeta primers were used for the PCR. The assay was immunoSEQ multiplex PCR, and TCRdb's table has in-frame clones only and misses some. This table lists approximately 120,000 clones. The sample taken for sequencing was PBMCs. The receptors come from a young man in good health and CMV-seronegative.

This rearrangement joins TRBV7-2 to TRBJ2-5; possibly TRBD1 for D (6 bases). This CDR3 comprises 14 residues. Germline lookup yields CDR1 SGHTA and CDR2 FQGNSA. The V end lost 1 base, the J end lost 4 bases, and 10 bases lay between the germline ends. In nucleotides, the CDR3 is TGTGCCAGCAGCTTAGAAGTCAGGGGAGAGACCCAGTACTTC. It yields the protein CASSLEVRGETQYF.

This chain joins TRBV28 and TRBJ2-7; D gene ambiguous. Germline V gives CDR1 MDHEN, CDR2 SYDVKM. V lost 3 bases and J 5 bases, leaving 11 bases between the germline ends. The CDR3 runs to 13 residues. This chain's CDR3 is CASSFPSRHEQYF. In nucleotides, the CDR3 is TGTGCCAGCAGTTTCCCGAGCAGGCACGAGCAGTACTTC.

The rearrangement links TRBV4-1 to TRBJ2-1; tentatively, D is TRBD1 (5 bases). Germline CDR1 reads MGHRA; CDR2 reads YSYEKL. With 1 base removed from V and 8 bases from J, the gap between germline ends came to 18 bases. CDR3 length: 16 amino acids. The CDR3: CASSQVRSAKGDEQFF. DNA of the CDR3: TGCGCCAGCAGCCAAGTGAGGTCAGCGAAAGGGGATGAGCAGTTCTTC.

V is TRBV18 and J is TRBJ1-5; the D is unclear. CDR3 length: 14 residues. Trimming removed 3 bases from V and 0 bases from J, with 6 bases in between. CDR1 KGHSH and CDR2 LQKENI come from the germline V gene. CDR3 DNA: TGTGCCAGCTCACCCATAGATAGCAATCAGCCCCAGCATTTT. Protein sequence: CASSPIDSNQPQHF.

The chain is built from TRBV19 and TRBJ1-4, with unresolved D. The V end lost 6 bases, the J end lost 5 bases, and 16 bases lay between the germline ends. The CDR3 runs to 15 residues. The V gene's germline CDR1 is LNHDA and CDR2 SQIVND (reference sequence). The CDR3 DNA is TGTGCCAGTAGAAACGCTGACGGCGGAAATGAAAAACTGTTTTTT. Translated: CASRNADGGNEKLFF.

The rearrangement joins TRBV2 to TRBJ2-5, with 9 bases matching TRBD2. Germline CDR1 and CDR2: SNHLY and FYNNEI. The CDR3 runs 15 residues. V shed 1 base, J shed 6 bases, and the junction held 6 bases outside the gene matches. The CDR3 bases are TGTGCCAGCAGTGAAGTGACTAGCGGCGAAAAGACCCAGTACTTC. Amino acids: CASSEVTSGEKTQYF.

This sequence joins TRBV6-4 and TRBJ2-7; D is unresolved. Trimming cost V 4 bases and J 1 base, with 11 bases left between them. CDR1 is MRHNA and CDR2 is SNTAGT in the germline V gene. The CDR3 consists of 14 residues. The CDR3: CASSGARRSYEQYF. In DNA form, the CDR3 reads TGTGCCAGCAGTGGGGCTCGCCGATCCTACGAGCAGTACTTC.

The chain employs TRBV2 and TRBJ2-1; perhaps TRBD2 as D (5 bases). The ends were cut back, 7 bases at V and 6 bases at J, with 13 bases in the middle. Germline V gene data show CDR1 as SNHLY and CDR2 as FYNNEI. The CDR3 is made up of 13 amino acids. The DNA for the CDR3 is TGTGCCAGCAAAAGGACTGCGCTCAATGAGCAGTTCTTC. Translated: CASKRTALNEQFF.